By sample share, the clone carrying this T cell receptor gamma chain is medium-sized. Its antigen is currently unknown. This CDR3 is also generated by other DNA sequences in the sample. Bulk repertoires came from Vgamma9/Vdelta2+ or Vdelta2-negative gammadelta T cells flow-sorted from PBMC. TCRdb re-processed the multiplex PCR reads via CATT. The profile shows approximately 32,000 gamma-chain clones, roughly 1.4% of them singletons. CDR3 length equals 12 residues. Germline CDR1 and CDR2: GITISATS and ISYDGTV (reference sequence). J gave up 7 bases and V 0 bases, and 3 bases lay outside the gene matches. The sample is drawn from a study of γδ T cells in repeated Plasmodium falciparum infection. Study background: Malian children with intense seasonal malaria exposure were compared with matched Australian children. General study results and limits: Malian children's Vdelta2-negative repertoires appeared more expanded and less diverse than Australians'.

This TCR derives from a pool of human donors (malaria-infected and uninfected, not separated). Sequences were obtained from gamma-delta T cells from blood. J is TRGJ1 or TRGJ2 and V is TRGV9. CDR3: CALWEVRYKKLF. CDR3 DNA sequence: TGTGCCTTGTGGGAGGTGCGATATAAGAAACTCTTT.